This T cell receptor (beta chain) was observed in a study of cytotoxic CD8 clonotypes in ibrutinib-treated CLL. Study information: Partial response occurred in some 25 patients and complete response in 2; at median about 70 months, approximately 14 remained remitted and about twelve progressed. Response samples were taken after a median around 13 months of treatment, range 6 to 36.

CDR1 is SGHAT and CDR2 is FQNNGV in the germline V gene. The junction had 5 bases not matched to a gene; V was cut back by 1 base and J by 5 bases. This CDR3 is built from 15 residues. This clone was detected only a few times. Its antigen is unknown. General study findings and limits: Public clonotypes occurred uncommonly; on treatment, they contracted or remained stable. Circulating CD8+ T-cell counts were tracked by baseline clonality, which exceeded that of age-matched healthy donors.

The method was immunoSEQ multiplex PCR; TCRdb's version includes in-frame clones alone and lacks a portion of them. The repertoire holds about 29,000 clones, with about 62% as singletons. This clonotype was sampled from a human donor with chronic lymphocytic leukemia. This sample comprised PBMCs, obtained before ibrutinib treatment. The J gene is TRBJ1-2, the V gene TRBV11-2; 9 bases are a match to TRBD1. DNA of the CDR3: TGTGCCAGCAGCTTAGGCCCGGGACAGGGTTATGGCTACACCTTC. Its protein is CASSLGPGQGYGYTF.